This T cell receptor (beta chain) is from a study of cytomegalovirus exposure and HLA in healthy donors. Notes on the study in general: Sequencing had likely introduced a cluster of highly shared sequence variants as an artifact. In vitro testing confirmed three CMV-associated chains as specific for CMV antigens.

The PCR made use of 60 Vbeta and 13 Jbeta primers. Profiled with immunoSEQ multiplex PCR; TCRdb holds only in-frame clones, not every one. The table lists around 140,000 clones, 78% of them singletons. As for this clone: Its matching antigen is unknown.

The CDR3 sequence is 13 residues long. Per germline, CDR1 LGHNA and CDR2 YSLEER. V gave up 0 bases and J gave up 7 bases, with 9 bases separating them. The rearrangement links TRBV4-3 to TRBJ1-1, with a tentative D call TRBD1 (5 bases). The receptor was isolated from a woman younger than 30 in good health and CMV-seropositive. Sequences were obtained from PBMCs. CDR3 residues: CASSQDRGNEAFF. Written as DNA, the CDR3 is TGCGCCAGCAGCCAAGATAGGGGTAATGAAGCTTTCTTT.